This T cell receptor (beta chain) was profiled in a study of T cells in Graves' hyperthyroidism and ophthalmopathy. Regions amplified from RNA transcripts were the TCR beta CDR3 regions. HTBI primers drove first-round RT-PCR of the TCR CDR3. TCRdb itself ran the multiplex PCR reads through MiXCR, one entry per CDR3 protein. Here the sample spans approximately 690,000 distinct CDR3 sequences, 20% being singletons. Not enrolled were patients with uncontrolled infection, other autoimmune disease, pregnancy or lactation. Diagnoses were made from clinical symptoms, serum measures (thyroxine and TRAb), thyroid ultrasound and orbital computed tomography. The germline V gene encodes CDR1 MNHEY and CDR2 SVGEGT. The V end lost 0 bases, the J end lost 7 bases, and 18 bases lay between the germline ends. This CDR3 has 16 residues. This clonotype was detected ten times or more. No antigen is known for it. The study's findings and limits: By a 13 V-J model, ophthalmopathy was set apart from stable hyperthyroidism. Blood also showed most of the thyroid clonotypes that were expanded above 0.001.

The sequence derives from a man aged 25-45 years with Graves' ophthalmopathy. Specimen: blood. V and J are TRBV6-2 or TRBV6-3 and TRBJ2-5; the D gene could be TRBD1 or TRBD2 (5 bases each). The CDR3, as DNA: TGTGCCAGCAGTTACTCCCGGGACGGGATGGAGAGGACCCAGTACTTC. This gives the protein CASSYSRDGMERTQYF.